This T cell receptor beta chain was obtained from a study of tumor and adjacent non-tumor tissue in lung cancer. The library came from three nested PCR rounds adapted from ARM-PCR protocols. One entry per CDR3 protein, called by TCRdb with MiXCR from the multiplex PCR reads. This table has tens of thousands of distinct CDR3 sequences, about 66% appearing once. This clonotype was found many times. V was cut by 2 bases and J by 1 base, with 9 bases left in between. Germline V gene data show CDR1 as LGHNT and CDR2 as FRNRAP. The CDR3 sequence is 15 residues long. RNA was extracted from bulk tissue without any cell sorting. Donors were chemotherapy-naive, newly diagnosed lung cancer surgical patients in China, August–late 2014.

This sequence was found in a man aged 55 to 70 with non-small cell lung cancer. Source material: lung tumor tissue. The J gene is TRBJ2-1, the V gene TRBV12-5, with D perhaps TRBD1 (6 bases). The CDR3: CASGLKQGSYNEQFF. CDR3 coding DNA: TGTGCTAGTGGTTTGAAACAGGGTTCCTACAATGAGCAGTTCTTC.